What follows are 3 T cell receptor beta chains derived from one specimen sequenced in a study of regulatory T cells in long-lasting Graves disease. The sample's time point: newly diagnosed GD, antithyroid drugs for less than 3 months. With RNA extracted from PBMCs as input, the TCR library was made. Arm-PCR of CDR3 regions and iRepertoire HTBI primers were used to build TCR beta libraries. Using its own MiXCR run on the multiplex PCR reads, TCRdb lists one record per CDR3 protein. The sample has about 400,000 distinct CDR3 sequences; 15% are singletons. This sample was shared with a second study, whose subject was T cells in Graves' hyperthyroidism and ophthalmopathy.

The sample consisted of peripheral blood mononuclear cells (PBMCs), taken at new diagnosis, from a patient treated with antithyroid drugs. These receptors were collected from a woman aged 40 to 50 with Graves disease.

This clonotype occurred many times. The chain links TRBV28 to TRBJ2-7; 8 bases map to TRBD2. The V segment lost 6 bases and the J segment 0 bases; nucleotides outside the gene matches: 10. Germline V gives CDR1 MDHEN, CDR2 SYDVKM. The CDR3 spans 16 residues. The CDR3 DNA sequence: TGTGCCAGCAGCCTACTAGCGGAAAAGCCCTCCTACGAGCAGTACTTC. It specifies CASSLLAEKPSYEQYF. Full variable domain (missing parts from reference TRBV28 and TRBJ2-7): DVKVTQSSRYLVKRTGEKVFLECVQDMDHENMFWYRQDPGLGLRLIYFSYDVKMKEKGDIPEGYSVSREKKERFSLILESASTNQTSMYLCASSLLAEKPSYEQYFGPGTRLTVT.

This clonotype appeared a few times. The chain carries TRBV25-1 and TRBJ1-2, with TRBD1 matching over 8 bases. CDR1 is MGHDK, CDR2 SYGVNS, per germline. The CDR3 spans 13 residues. J gave up 4 bases and V 6 bases, and 4 bases lay outside the gene matches. The CDR3: CASRSGQGYGYTF. Written as DNA, the CDR3 is TGTGCCAGCAGGAGCGGACAGGGCTATGGCTACACCTTC.

This clonotype appeared many times. The chain joins TRBV6-2 or TRBV6-3 to TRBJ2-1; 12 bases are a match to TRBD2. V lost 5 bases to trimming and J lost 9 bases; unmatched junction nucleotides: 14. CDR1 and CDR2 from the germline V gene are MNHEY and SVGEGT. The CDR3 extends over 17 amino acids. This CDR3 is CASSTSGTSGLASEQFF. CDR3 DNA sequence: TGTGCCAGCAGTACATCCGGGACTAGCGGGCTTGCGTCTGAGCAGTTCTTC.